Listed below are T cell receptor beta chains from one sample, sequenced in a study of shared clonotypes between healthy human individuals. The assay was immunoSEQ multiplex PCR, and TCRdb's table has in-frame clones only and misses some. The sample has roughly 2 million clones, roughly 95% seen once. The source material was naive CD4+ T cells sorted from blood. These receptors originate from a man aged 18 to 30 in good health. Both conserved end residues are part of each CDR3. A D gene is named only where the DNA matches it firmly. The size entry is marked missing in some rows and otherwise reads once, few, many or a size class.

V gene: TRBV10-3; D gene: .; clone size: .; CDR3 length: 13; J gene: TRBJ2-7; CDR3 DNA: TGTGCCATCACGGAGAGGATCTCGACCGAGCAGTACTTC; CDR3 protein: CAITERISTEQYF
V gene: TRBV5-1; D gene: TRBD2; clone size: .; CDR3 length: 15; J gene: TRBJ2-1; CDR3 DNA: TGCGCCAGCAGCATAACTAGCGGGGGCCTCAATGAGCAGTTCTTC; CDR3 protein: CASSITSGGLNEQFF
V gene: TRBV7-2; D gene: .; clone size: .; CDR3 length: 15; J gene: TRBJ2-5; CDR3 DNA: TGTGCCAGCAGTGTCATATGGACACAACAAGAGACCCAGTACTTC; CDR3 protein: CASSVIWTQQETQYF
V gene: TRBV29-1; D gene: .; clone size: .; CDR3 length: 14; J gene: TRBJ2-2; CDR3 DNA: TGCAGCGTTGAGCGCCATATGAACACCGGGGAGCTGTTTTTT; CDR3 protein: CSVERHMNTGELFF
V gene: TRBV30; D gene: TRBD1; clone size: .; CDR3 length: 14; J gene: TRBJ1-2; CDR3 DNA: TGTGCCTGGAGGGCCAGGGGGCTGGCCTATGGCTACACCTTC; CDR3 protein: CAWRARGLAYGYTF
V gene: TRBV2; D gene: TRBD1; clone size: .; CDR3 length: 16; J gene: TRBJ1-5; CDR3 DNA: TGTGCCAGCAGTGAAAGACAGGGAGATTACAATCAGCCCCAGCATTTT; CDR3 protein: CASSERQGDYNQPQHF
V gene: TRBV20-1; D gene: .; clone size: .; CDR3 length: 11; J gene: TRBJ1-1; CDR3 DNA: TGCAGTGCTAGTGGGGGGGGTGAAGCTTTCTTT; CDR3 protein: CSASGGGEAFF
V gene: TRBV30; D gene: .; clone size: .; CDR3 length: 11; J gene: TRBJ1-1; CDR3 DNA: TGTGCCTGGAAATATGGTCTAGGAGCTTTCTTT; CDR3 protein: CAWKYGLGAFF
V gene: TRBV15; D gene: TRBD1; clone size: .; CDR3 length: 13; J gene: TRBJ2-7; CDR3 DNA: TGTGCCACCAGCAGGAAACAGGGGAACGAGCAGTACTTC; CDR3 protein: CATSRKQGNEQYF
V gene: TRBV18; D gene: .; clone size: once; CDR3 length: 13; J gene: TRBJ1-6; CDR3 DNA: TGTGCCAGCTCACTGGACGTAATATCACCCCTCCACTTT; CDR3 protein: CASSLDVISPLHF
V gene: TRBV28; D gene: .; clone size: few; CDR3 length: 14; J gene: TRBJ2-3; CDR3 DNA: TGTGCCAGCAGTGCGGGACTCTACACAGATACGCAGTATTTT; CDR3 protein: CASSAGLYTDTQYF
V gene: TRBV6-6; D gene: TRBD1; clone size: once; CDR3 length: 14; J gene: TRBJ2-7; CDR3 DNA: TGTGCCAGCAGTTACGGGGACAGGGGAGAGGAGCAGTACTTC; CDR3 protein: CASSYGDRGEEQYF
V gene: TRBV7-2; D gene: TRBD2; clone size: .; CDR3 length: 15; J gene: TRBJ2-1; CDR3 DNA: TGTGCCAGCAGCTCGACTAGCGGGAGTATGTATGAGCAGTTCTTC; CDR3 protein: CASSSTSGSMYEQFF
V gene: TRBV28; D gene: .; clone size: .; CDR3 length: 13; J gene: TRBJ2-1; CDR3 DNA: TGTGCCAGCACCCCTCCAGGGTACAATGAGCAGTTCTTC; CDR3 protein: CASTPPGYNEQFF
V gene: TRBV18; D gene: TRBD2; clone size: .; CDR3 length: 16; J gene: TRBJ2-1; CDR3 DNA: TGTGCCAGCTCACCACGTAGCGGGGTGGCCTACAATGAGCAGTTCTTC; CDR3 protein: CASSPRSGVAYNEQFF
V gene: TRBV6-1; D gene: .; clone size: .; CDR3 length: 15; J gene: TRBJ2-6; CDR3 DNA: TGTGCCAGCACAGGGGTCGTCTCTGGGGCCAACGTCCTGACTTTC; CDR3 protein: CASTGVVSGANVLTF
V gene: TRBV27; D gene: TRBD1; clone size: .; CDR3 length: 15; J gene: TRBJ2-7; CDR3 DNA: TGTGCCAGCAGTTCCGGACAGGGGTTGTCCTACGAGCAGTACTTC; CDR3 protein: CASSSGQGLSYEQYF
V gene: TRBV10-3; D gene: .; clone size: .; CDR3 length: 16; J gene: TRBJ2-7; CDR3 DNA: TGTGCCATCAGTGAGTCCGGGGGCCAAAGCTCCTACGAGCAGTACTTC; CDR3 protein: CAISESGGQSSYEQYF
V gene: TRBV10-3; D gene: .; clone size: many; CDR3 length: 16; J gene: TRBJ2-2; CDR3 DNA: TGTGCCATCACCCACGGAGCGACCCATAGGGCCGGGGAGCTGTTTTTT; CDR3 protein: CAITHGATHRAGELFF
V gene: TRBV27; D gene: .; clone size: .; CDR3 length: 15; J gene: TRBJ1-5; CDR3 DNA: TGTGCCAGCAGTCCAGGAGGGCGGAGCAATCAGCCCCAGCATTTT; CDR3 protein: CASSPGGRSNQPQHF
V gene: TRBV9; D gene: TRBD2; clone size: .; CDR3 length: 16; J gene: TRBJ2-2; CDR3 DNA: TGTGCCAGCAGCCCCCGCAGCGGGGGGAACACCGGGGAGCTGTTTTTT; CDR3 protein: CASSPRSGGNTGELFF
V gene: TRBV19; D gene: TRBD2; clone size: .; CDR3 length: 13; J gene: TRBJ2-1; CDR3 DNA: TGTGCCAGTAGTAACCAAGCGGGGAATGAGCAGTTCTTC; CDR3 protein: CASSNQAGNEQFF
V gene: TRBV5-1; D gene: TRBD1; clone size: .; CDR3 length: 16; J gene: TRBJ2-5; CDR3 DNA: TGCGCCAGCAGCCGCACCGGGACAGGGGGCTCGGAGACCCAGTACTTC; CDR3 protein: CASSRTGTGGSETQYF
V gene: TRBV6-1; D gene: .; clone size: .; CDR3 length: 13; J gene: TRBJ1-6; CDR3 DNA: TGTGCCAGCAGTGAAGCGACAGCTTACACCCTCCACTTT; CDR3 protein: CASSEATAYTLHF
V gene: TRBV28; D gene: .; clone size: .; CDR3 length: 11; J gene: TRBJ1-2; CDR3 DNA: TGTGCCAGCAGAAGTCGTAGGGGCTACACCTTC; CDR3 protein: CASRSRRGYTF
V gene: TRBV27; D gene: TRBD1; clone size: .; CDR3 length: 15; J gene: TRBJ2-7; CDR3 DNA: TGTGCCAGCAACCCTCAGGACAGGGGCACGGCCGAGCAGTACTTC; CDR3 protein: CASNPQDRGTAEQYF
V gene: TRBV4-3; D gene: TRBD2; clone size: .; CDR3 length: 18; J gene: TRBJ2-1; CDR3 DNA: TGCGCCAGCAGCCAAGATTACGGACTAGCGGGAGGGCGAAATGAGCAGTTCTTC; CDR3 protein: CASSQDYGLAGGRNEQFF
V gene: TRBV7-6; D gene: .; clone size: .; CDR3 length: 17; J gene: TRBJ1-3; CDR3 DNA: TGTGCCAGCAGCTTAGGGGGCCAGGGCCTCTCTGGAAACACCATATATTTT; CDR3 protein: CASSLGGQGLSGNTIYF
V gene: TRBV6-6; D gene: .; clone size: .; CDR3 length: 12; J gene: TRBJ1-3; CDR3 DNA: TGTGCCAGCAGCGGGGGTGGAAACACCATATATTTT; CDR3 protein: CASSGGGNTIYF
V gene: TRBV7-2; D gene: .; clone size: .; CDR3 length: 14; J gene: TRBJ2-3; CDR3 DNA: TGTGCCAGCAGCTTGGGCAGGGACGGGAATACGCAGTATTTT; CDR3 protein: CASSLGRDGNTQYF
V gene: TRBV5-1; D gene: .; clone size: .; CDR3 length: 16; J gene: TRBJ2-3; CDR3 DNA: TGCGCCAGCAGCTTCGATAGCGGTTCTAGCACAGATACGCAGTATTTT; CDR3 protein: CASSFDSGSSTDTQYF
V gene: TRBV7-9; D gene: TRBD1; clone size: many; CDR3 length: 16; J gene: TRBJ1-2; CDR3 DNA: TGTGCCAGCAGCCCATCGCGGACAGGGGGGAACTATGGCTACACCTTC; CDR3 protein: CASSPSRTGGNYGYTF
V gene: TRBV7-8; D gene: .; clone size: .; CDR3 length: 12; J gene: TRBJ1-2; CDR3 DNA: TGTGCCAGCAGGTCAGGAGACTATGGCTACACCTTC; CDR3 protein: CASRSGDYGYTF
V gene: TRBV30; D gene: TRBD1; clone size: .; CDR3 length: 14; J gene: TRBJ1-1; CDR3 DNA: TGTGCCTGGAGTGTGGGACAGCCGAACACTGAAGCTTTCTTT; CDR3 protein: CAWSVGQPNTEAFF
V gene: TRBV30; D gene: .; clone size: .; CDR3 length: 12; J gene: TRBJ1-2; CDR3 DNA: TGTGCCTGGAGTGTACAGGGTTTTGGCTACACCTTC; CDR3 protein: CAWSVQGFGYTF
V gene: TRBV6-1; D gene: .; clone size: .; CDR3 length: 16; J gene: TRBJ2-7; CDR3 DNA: TGTGCCAGCAGTGAATCGGGGGCCCCAACCCCCTACGAGCAGTACTTC; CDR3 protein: CASSESGAPTPYEQYF
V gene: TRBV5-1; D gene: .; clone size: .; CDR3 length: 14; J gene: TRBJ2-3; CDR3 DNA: TGCGCCAGCAGCTTTGGGGGGCCGGTAGATACGCAGTATTTT; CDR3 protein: CASSFGGPVDTQYF
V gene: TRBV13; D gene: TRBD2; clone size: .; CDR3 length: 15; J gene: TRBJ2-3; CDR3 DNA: TGTGCCAGCAGCACACGACTAGCGGTCACAGATACGCAGTATTTT; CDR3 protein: CASSTRLAVTDTQYF
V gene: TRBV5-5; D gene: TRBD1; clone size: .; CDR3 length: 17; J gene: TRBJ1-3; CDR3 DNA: TGTGCCAGCAGCACAGGACAGGTTACCCACTCTGGAAACACCATATATTTT; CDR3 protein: CASSTGQVTHSGNTIYF
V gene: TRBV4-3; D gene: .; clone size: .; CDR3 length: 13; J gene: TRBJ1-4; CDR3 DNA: TGCGCCAGCAGCCAAGATCATCGGGAAAAACTGTTTTTT; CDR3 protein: CASSQDHREKLFF
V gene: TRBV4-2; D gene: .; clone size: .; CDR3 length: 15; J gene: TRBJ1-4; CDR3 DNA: TGTGCCAGCAGCCAAGATGGGCAGGAGAATGAAAAACTGTTTTTT; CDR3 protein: CASSQDGQENEKLFF
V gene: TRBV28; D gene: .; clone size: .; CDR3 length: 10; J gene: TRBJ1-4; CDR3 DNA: TGTGCCACCTCTAATGAAAAACTGTTTTTT; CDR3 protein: CATSNEKLFF
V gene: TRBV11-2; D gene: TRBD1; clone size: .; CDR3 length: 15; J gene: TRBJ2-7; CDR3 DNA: TGTGCCAGCAGCTTAGATGGGACAGGGGGACACGAGCAGTACTTC; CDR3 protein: CASSLDGTGGHEQYF
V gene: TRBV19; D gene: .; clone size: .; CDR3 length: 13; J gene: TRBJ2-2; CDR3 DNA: TGTGCCAGTAGTACCCAACCTCCCGGGGAGCTGTTTTTT; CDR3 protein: CASSTQPPGELFF
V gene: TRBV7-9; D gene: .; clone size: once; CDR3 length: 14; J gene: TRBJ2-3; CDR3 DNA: TGTGCCAGCAGGGAACAGGGAACCACAGATACGCAGTATTTT; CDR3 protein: CASREQGTTDTQYF
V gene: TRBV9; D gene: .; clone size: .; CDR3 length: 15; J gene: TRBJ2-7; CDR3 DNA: TGTGCCAGCAGCGTAGCCGACACGGGCCCCTACGAGCAGTACTTC; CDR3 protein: CASSVADTGPYEQYF
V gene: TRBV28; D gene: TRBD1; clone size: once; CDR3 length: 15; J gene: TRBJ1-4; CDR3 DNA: TGTGCCAGCAGTTGGGGAGGGGGCGCAAAGGAAAAACTGTTTTTT; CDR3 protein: CASSWGGGAKEKLFF
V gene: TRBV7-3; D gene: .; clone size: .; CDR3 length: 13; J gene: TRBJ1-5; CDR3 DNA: TGTGCCAGCAGCGGACAGCCCAATCAGCCCCAGCATTTT; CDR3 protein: CASSGQPNQPQHF